This TCR beta chain was captured by sequencing in a study of shared clonotypes between healthy human individuals. On the study more broadly: CD4 naive cells filled three plates per donor, CD4 memory three, CD8 naive two and CD8 memory one.

Assay used: immunoSEQ multiplex PCR; TCRdb lists only in-frame clones, some missing. Of hundreds of thousands of clones in the sample, about 92% were seen once. Positive CCR7 selection of CD45RO-negative cells yielded the naive CD8 cells, and terminally differentiated effector memory CD45RA+ cells were excluded. General observations from the study: Non-shared clonotypes had lower generation probabilities than those shared by all four donors. The study found roughly 5% of naive CD4 clonotypes shared across a few donors. Estimated richness was generally greater in naive than memory subsets.

With regard to this clone: Its matching antigen is unknown.

CDR1 is WNHNN and CDR2 is SYGVQD in the germline V gene (reference sequence). Trimming left V 4 bases short and J 3 bases short, with 10 bases between. CDR3 length: 14 amino acids. The source is a man aged 30 to 45 in good health. The sample taken for sequencing was naive CD8+ T cells sorted from blood. J is TRBJ2-1 and V is TRBV10-1, with a possible D match to TRBD2 (6 bases). This CDR3 reads CASSVGRGYNEQFF. CDR3 nucleotide sequence: TGCGCCAGCAGTGTCGGGAGAGGCTACAATGAGCAGTTCTTC.